This passage covers 29 T cell receptor beta chains from one sample sequenced in a study of T cell repertoires in cytomegalovirus infection (dated by TCRdb to the late 2010s). Sequenced on an Illumina HiSeq 1500. The public reads were reprocessed in TCRdb via fastp at Q25 and MiXCR, keeping in-frame beta chains. Each record represents a unique CDR3 protein, reported with the most common genes and DNA among its rows. Here the sample has fewer than 850,000 distinct CDR3 sequences; 25% to 35% occur a single time. The ten top clones hold around 13% of the sample. What the treatment or condition label conveys for this sample: in vitro stimulation with specific CMV peptide epitopes to enrich CMV-specific T cells. Their antigens are not known. Sequenced material: cultured CD8+ T cells from PBMCs, taken from culture after CMV antigen stimulation. The receptors come from a human donor in good health (CMV status not recorded). Some clones in this sample may be carry-over from other donors' samples.

The chain combines TRBV19 with TRBJ1-6, with D hard to call. V lost 5 bases, J lost 14 bases, and 16 bases lay in between. CDR3 size: 13 residues. The germline CDR1 and CDR2 sequences are LNHDA and SQIVND (reference sequence). CDR3 bases: TGTGCCAGTAGTTCGGACTTCTATCGGACCCTCCACTTT. Its protein product is CASSSDFYRTLHF. The variable domain in full, with the rest retrieved from reference TRBV19 and TRBJ1-6, is DGGITQSPKYLFRKEGQNVTLSCEQNLNHDAMYWYRQDPGQGLRLIYYSQIVNDFQKGDIAEGYSVSREKKESFPLTVTSAQKNPTAFYLCASSSDFYRTLHFGNGTRLTVT.

This clonotype was detected only a few times. V and J are TRBV6-5 and TRBJ1-1, with unresolved D. This CDR3 comprises 15 residues. V was trimmed by 2 bases and J by 0 bases, leaving 10 bases between them. Germline CDR1 and CDR2: MNHEY and SVGAGI. In nucleotides, the CDR3 is TGTGCCAGCAGTTACCGTAGCTACCTGAACACTGAAGCTTTCTTT. Translation gives CASSYRSYLNTEAFF.

This clonotype was recorded a few times. This rearrangement joins TRBV19 to TRBJ2-3, with D unresolved. Germline V gene data show CDR1 as LNHDA and CDR2 as SQIVND (reference sequence). The length of the CDR3 is 15 residues. With 5 bases removed from V and 0 bases from J, the gap between germline ends came to 12 bases. The DNA for the CDR3 is TGTGCCAGTAGTCAACGGTCCTCTAGCACAGATACGCAGTATTTT. It is translated as CASSQRSSSTDTQYF. Filled out from reference TRBV19 and TRBJ2-3, the complete variable domain reads DGGITQSPKYLFRKEGQNVTLSCEQNLNHDAMYWYRQDPGQGLRLIYYSQIVNDFQKGDIAEGYSVSREKKESFPLTVTSAQKNPTAFYLCASSQRSSSTDTQYFGPGTRLTVL.

The table lists this clonotype with many counts. V and J are TRBV12-3 or TRBV12-4 and TRBJ1-5; D is possibly TRBD1 (5 bases). Trimming removed 6 bases at V and 0 bases at J, with 21 bases between. This CDR3 contains 18 residues. The CDR3 bases are TGTGCCAGCAGCGGGGGGGACCGGGGCCCCTATAGCAATCAGCCCCAGCATTTT. Translating it yields CASSGGDRGPYSNQPQHF.

The chain recombines TRBV27 with TRBJ2-1; 12 bases match TRBD2. Per germline, CDR1 MNHEY and CDR2 SMNVEV (reference sequence). J gave up 10 bases and V 5 bases, and 9 bases lay outside the gene matches. CDR3 size: 15 residues. The CDR3 region has the DNA TGTGCCAGCAGTACTCGACTAGCGGGGGATGCCGAGCAGTTCTTC. As protein: CASSTRLAGDAEQFF.

This clonotype has a count of ten or more. For the CDR3, the DNA is TGTGCCAGCAGCGGAACCTACAATGAGCAGTTCTTC. Its protein product is CASSGTYNEQFF. V gene TRBV7-2 combines with J gene TRBJ2-1; no clear D. V lost 5 bases and J lost 2, with 4 bases in between. CDR1 and CDR2 from the germline V gene are SGHTA and FQGNSA. The CDR3 covers 12 residues.

This clonotype turned up a few times. The gene calls are TRBV25-1 and TRBJ2-1, with a weak D call TRBD2 (7 bases). The CDR3 totals 17 residues. Trimming left V 4 bases short and J 2 bases short, with 18 bases between. CDR1 MGHDK and CDR2 SYGVNS come from the germline V gene. The CDR3 spells CASSGSGGGPPYNEQFF. DNA of the CDR3: TGTGCCAGCAGTGGGTCTGGGGGGGGGCCTCCCTACAATGAGCAGTTCTTC.

This clonotype appeared a single time. The J gene is TRBJ1-1, the V gene TRBV7-9; 9 bases are a match to TRBD1. The J segment lost 3 bases and the V segment lost 6 bases, leaving 11 bases of the junction unmatched. Germline V gene lookup returns CDR1 SEHNR and CDR2 FQNEAQ (reference sequence). The CDR3 is 16 amino acids. The CDR3 sequence: CASSPRDRVWYTEAFF. CDR3 coding DNA: TGTGCCAGCAGTCCCCGGGACAGGGTTTGGTACACTGAAGCTTTCTTT.

This clonotype occurred a few times. This chain joins TRBV11-2 and TRBJ1-1; tentatively, D is TRBD1 (5 bases). The CDR3 contains 16 residues. CDR1 is SGHAT and CDR2 is FQNNGV in the germline V gene. Trimming shortened V by 2 bases and J by 7 bases, and 20 bases separated the two germline ends. CDR3 amino acids: CASSLWDPAGQSEAFF. The DNA of the CDR3 is TGTGCCAGCAGCTTATGGGACCCCGCCGGGCAGAGTGAAGCTTTCTTT.

This clonotype was recorded a few times. The chain joins TRBV5-5 to TRBJ1-6; D not resolved. This CDR3 has 14 amino acids. CDR1 and CDR2 from the germline V gene are SGHKS and YYEKEE (reference sequence). The V end was cut by 0 bases, the J end by 6 bases, with 7 bases between. CDR3 bases: TGTGCCAGCAGCTTGGTGGCAGCTAATTCACCCCTCCACTTT. It encodes CASSLVAANSPLHF.

The genes are TRBV19 and TRBJ2-3; possibly TRBD1 for D (6 bases). CDR1 LNHDA and CDR2 SQIVND come from the germline V gene (reference sequence). The CDR3 spans 13 residues. Trimming took 10 bases from V and 2 from J, leaving 13 bases between them. The CDR3 DNA follows: TGTGCCACAACCTACAGGGTCACAGATACGCAGTATTTT. This codes for CATTYRVTDTQYF.

J is TRBJ1-2 and V is TRBV2; D perhaps matches TRBD1 (6 bases). V was cut by 11 bases and J by 7 bases, with 23 bases left in between. In germline, CDR1 is SNHLY, CDR2 FYNNEI. There are 14 residues in the CDR3. CDR3 amino acids: CAGYPQGRNGGYTF. CDR3 sequence (DNA): TGTGCCGGCTACCCCCAGGGGCGAAATGGTGGCTACACCTTC.

The chain combines TRBV6-6 with TRBJ1-1; TRBD1 matches at 9 bases. The CDR3 consists of 14 residues. Trimming took 8 bases from V and 3 from J; bases not matched to a gene: 7. Per germline, CDR1 MNHNY and CDR2 SVGAGI (reference sequence). CDR3 protein: CASGLGQGDTEAFF. The CDR3 nucleotides are TGTGCCAGCGGCCTGGGACAGGGCGACACTGAAGCTTTCTTT.

The sample holds a few counts of this clonotype. This chain connects TRBV10-3 to TRBJ2-1, with 11 bases fitting TRBD2. The junction had 6 bases not matched to a gene; V was cut back by 10 bases and J by 4 bases. The CDR3 loop spans 14 amino acids. Germline V gene data show CDR1 as ENHRY and CDR2 as SYGVKD. The CDR3 coding sequence is TGTGCCACCCGAATAGCGGGGGGGTACAATGAGCAGTTCTTC. It is translated as CATRIAGGYNEQFF.

V usage is TRBV27 and J usage is TRBJ2-3; D gene ambiguous. Germline V gene lookup returns CDR1 MNHEY and CDR2 SMNVEV (reference sequence). The CDR3 consists of 14 residues. Trimming shortened V by 3 bases and J by 6 bases, and 13 bases separated the two germline ends. The CDR3 here is CASSFIPGFDTQYF. For the CDR3, the DNA is TGTGCCAGCAGTTTCATCCCCGGGTTTGATACGCAGTATTTT.

There are a few counts of this clonotype. The V gene is TRBV25-1, the J gene TRBJ2-7; 7 nucleotides line up with TRBD2. Trimming took 4 bases from V and 3 from J; bases not matched to a gene: 3. The CDR3 extends over 13 amino acids. Looked up from germline, CDR1 is MGHDK and CDR2 is SYGVNS. The DNA of the CDR3 is TGTGCCAGCAGTGGCGGGACTAACTACGAGCAGTACGTC. Translating gives CASSGGTNYEQYV.

The chain is built from TRBV5-1 and TRBJ2-3; no firm D call. This CDR3 region has 14 residues. V lost 0 bases and J lost 5, with 10 bases in between. Germline V gives CDR1 SGHRS, CDR2 YFSETQ. In DNA form, the CDR3 reads TGCGCCAGCAGCTTGGGCGTAGATAGAGATACGCAGTATTTT. Translating it yields CASSLGVDRDTQYF. Variable domain in full (rest from reference TRBV5-1 and TRBJ2-3): KAGVTQTPRYLIKTRGQQVTLSCSPISGHRSVSWYQQTPGQGLQFLFEYFSETQRNKGNFPGRFSGRQFSNSRSEMNVSTLELGDSALYLCASSLGVDRDTQYFGPGTRLTVL.

This clonotype was recorded a few times. The V call is TRBV18, the J call TRBJ2-3; the match to TRBD2 covers 9 bases. The V segment lost 3 bases and the J segment 4 bases; nucleotides outside the gene matches: 8. The CDR3 is 16 amino acids. In germline, CDR1 is KGHSH, CDR2 LQKENI. The CDR3 bases are TGTGCCAGCTCACCGGCGCGGGGGGGCTTCGCAGATACGCAGTATTTT. It codes for CASSPARGGFADTQYF.

The J gene is TRBJ1-4, the V gene TRBV7-9; TRBD1 matches at 7 bases. With 1 base clipped from V and 5 bases from J, the junction kept 7 bases outside the gene matches. CDR1 is SEHNR, CDR2 FQNEAQ, per germline (reference sequence). The CDR3 covers 16 residues. The CDR3 sequence is CASSLDVGTVNEKLFF. The DNA of the CDR3 is TGTGCCAGCAGCTTAGATGTGGGGACAGTGAATGAAAAACTGTTTTTT.

This clonotype was seen a few times. The CDR3 is CASSLTTGLETQYF. CDR3 nucleotide sequence: TGCGCCAGCAGCCTTACTACAGGGTTGGAGACCCAGTACTTC. The chain combines TRBV5-1 with TRBJ2-5, with a weak D call TRBD1 (6 bases). Trimming cost V 4 bases and J 5 bases, with 15 bases left between them. The germline V gene has CDR1 SGHRS and CDR2 YFSETQ. The CDR3 has 14 residues.

This clonotype was seen more than once but under ten times. The chain joins TRBV13 to TRBJ2-7; D remains ambiguous. Trimming left V 2 bases short and J 8 bases short, with 7 bases between. The CDR3 runs to 11 residues. Germline CDR1 and CDR2: PRHDT and FYEKMQ (reference sequence). DNA of the CDR3: TGTGCCAGCAGCTTAAGGCATAAGCAGTACTTC. The encoded protein is CASSLRHKQYF. The entire variable domain, with the rest obtained from reference TRBV13 and TRBJ2-7, is as follows: AAGVIQSPRHLIKEKRETATLKCYPIPRHDTVYWYQQGPGQDPQFLISFYEKMQSDKGSIPDRFSAQQFSDYHSELNMSSLELGDSALYFCASSLRHKQYFGPGTRLTVT.

The chain couples TRBV13 to TRBJ2-5, with D possibly called TRBD1 or TRBD2 (5 bases each). The CDR3 covers 14 residues. V dropped 5 bases and J dropped 4 bases, with 14 bases sitting between them. Germline V gene sequence: CDR1 PRHDT, CDR2 FYEKMQ (reference sequence). Written as DNA, the CDR3 is TGTGCCAGCAGCACGGGACGGCTGAGAGAGACCCAGTACTTC. Its protein product is CASSTGRLRETQYF. Full variable domain (missing parts from reference TRBV13 and TRBJ2-5): AAGVIQSPRHLIKEKRETATLKCYPIPRHDTVYWYQQGPGQDPQFLISFYEKMQSDKGSIPDRFSAQQFSDYHSELNMSSLELGDSALYFCASSTGRLRETQYFGPGTRLLVL.

In its sample, this clonotype was seen many times. For the CDR3, the DNA is TGTGCCAGCAGTTACTCGTTGGCTAGCGGGGGGGAGCAGTTCTTC. It specifies CASSYSLASGGEQFF. The chain is built from TRBV6-6 and TRBJ2-1, with 11 positions matching TRBD2. The CDR3 has 15 amino acids. Per the germline V gene, CDR1 is MNHNY and CDR2 is SVGAGI (reference sequence). V trimming: 0 bases; J trimming: 10 bases; junction bases outside the gene matches: 5.

This clonotype has just a few counts. This rearrangement joins TRBV28 to TRBJ1-1; no definite D call. The V gene's germline CDR1 is MDHEN and CDR2 SYDVKM. Trimming stripped 8 bases from V and 0 bases from J, with 13 bases between. The CDR3 contains 14 residues. The CDR3 nucleotides read TGTGCCAGCTGTTACGGAGACATGAACACTGAAGCTTTCTTT. Amino acid sequence: CASCYGDMNTEAFF.

This clonotype was found a few times. This CDR3 reads CASSFTQSYEQYF. CDR3 bases: TGTGCCAGCAGCTTTACTCAATCTTACGAGCAGTACTTC. This chain joins TRBV7-2 and TRBJ2-7; D gene ambiguous. The CDR3 consists of 13 residues. The ends were cut back, 3 bases at V and 4 bases at J, with 10 bases in the middle. Germline CDR1 and CDR2: SGHTA and FQGNSA. Filled out from reference TRBV7-2 and TRBJ2-7, the complete variable domain reads GAGVSQSPSNKVTEKGKDVELRCDPISGHTALYWYRQSLGQGLEFLIYFQGNSAPDKSGLPSDRFSAERTGGSVSTLTIQRTQQEDSAVYLCASSFTQSYEQYFGPGTRLTVT.

The J gene is TRBJ1-6, the V gene TRBV6-6, with 9 bases aligning to TRBD1. Per the germline V gene, CDR1 is MNHNY and CDR2 is SVGAGI (reference sequence). V lost 6 bases to trimming and J lost 4 bases; unmatched junction nucleotides: 4. The CDR3 consists of 15 residues. CDR3 region: CASRADRGYNSPLHF. The CDR3 DNA is TGTGCCAGCAGGGCGGACAGGGGTTATAATTCACCCCTCCACTTT.

The rearrangement uses TRBV19 and TRBJ2-2; 8 positions agree with TRBD2. The CDR3 has 17 residues. Germline V lookup: CDR1 LNHDA, CDR2 SQIVND (reference sequence). V was clipped by 5 bases and J by 3 bases; unmatched bases: 11. Here the CDR3 reads CASSRGGVYLDTGELFF. Here the CDR3 DNA reads TGTGCCAGTAGTCGGGGGGGCGTTTACTTAGACACCGGGGAGCTGTTTTTT.

This clonotype was counted a few times. The chain has TRBV14 and TRBJ1-2; a possible D gene is TRBD1 (6 bases). The CDR3 has 15 amino acids. The germline CDR1 and CDR2 sequences are SGHDN and FVKESK. V lost 1 base and J lost 4, with 13 bases in between. DNA of the CDR3: TGTGCCAGCAGCCAAGTGACAGGACGGGGCTATGGCTACACCTTC. Its translation is CASSQVTGRGYGYTF.

The chain recombines TRBV6-1 with TRBJ2-5; 10 nucleotides line up with TRBD1. There are 15 residues in the CDR3. In germline, CDR1 is MNHNS, CDR2 SASEGT. Trimming removed 2 bases from V and 3 bases from J; junction bases left unmatched: 3. In DNA form, the CDR3 reads TGTGCCAGCAGTGAAACAGGACAGGGGGAAGAGACCCAGTACTTC. Its protein is CASSETGQGEETQYF.